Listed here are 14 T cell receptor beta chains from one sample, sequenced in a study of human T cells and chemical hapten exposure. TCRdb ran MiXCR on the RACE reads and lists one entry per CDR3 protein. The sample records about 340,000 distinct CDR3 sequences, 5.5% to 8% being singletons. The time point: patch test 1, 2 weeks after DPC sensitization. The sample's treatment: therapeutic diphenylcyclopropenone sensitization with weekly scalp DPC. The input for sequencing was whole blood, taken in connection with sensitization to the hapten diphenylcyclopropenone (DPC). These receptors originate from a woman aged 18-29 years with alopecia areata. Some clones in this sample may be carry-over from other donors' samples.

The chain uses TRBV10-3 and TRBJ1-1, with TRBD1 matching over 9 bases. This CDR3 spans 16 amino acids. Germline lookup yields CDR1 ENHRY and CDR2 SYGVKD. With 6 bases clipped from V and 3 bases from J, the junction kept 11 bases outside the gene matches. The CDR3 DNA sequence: TGTGCCATCAGAGACGGGACAGGGCCTGGCGACACTGAAGCTTTCTTT. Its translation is CAIRDGTGPGDTEAFF.

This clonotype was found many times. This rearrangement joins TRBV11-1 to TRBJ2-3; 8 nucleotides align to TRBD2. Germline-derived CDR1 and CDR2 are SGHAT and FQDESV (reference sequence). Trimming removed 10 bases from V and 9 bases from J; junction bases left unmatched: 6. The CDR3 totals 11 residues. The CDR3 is CAIQLADTQYF. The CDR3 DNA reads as TGTGCCATCCAACTAGCGGACACGCAGTATTTT.

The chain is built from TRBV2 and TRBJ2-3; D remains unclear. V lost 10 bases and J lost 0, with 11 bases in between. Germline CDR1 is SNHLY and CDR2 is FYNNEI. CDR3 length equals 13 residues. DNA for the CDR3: TGTGCCAAAACCCCGCCTAGCACAGATACGCAGTATTTT. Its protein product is CAKTPPSTDTQYF.

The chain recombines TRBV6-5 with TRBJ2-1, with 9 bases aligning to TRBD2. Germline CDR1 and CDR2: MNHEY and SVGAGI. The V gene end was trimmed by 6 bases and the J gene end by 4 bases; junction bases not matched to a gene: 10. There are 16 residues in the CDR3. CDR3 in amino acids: CASSQRGGGGYNEQFF. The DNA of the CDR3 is TGTGCCAGCAGCCAACGAGGCGGGGGGGGATACAATGAGCAGTTCTTC.

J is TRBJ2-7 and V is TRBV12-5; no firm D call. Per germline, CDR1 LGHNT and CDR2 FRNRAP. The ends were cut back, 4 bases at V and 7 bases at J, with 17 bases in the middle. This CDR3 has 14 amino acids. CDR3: CASGSPNDTREQYF. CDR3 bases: TGTGCTAGTGGTTCCCCCAACGACACCAGGGAGCAGTACTTC.

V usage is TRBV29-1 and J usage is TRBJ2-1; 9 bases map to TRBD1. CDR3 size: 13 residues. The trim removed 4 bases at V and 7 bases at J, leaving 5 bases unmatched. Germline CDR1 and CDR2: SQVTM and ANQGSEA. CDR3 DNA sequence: TGCAGCGTTGGACAGGGGGTTGGGAATGAGCAGTTCTTC. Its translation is CSVGQGVGNEQFF.

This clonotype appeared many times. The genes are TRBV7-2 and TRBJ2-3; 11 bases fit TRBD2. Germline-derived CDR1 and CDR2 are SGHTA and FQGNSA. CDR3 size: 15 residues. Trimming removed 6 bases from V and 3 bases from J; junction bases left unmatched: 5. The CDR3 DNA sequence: TGTGCCAGCAGTCAGGCTAGCGGGAGGACAGATACGCAGTATTTT. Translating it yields CASSQASGRTDTQYF.

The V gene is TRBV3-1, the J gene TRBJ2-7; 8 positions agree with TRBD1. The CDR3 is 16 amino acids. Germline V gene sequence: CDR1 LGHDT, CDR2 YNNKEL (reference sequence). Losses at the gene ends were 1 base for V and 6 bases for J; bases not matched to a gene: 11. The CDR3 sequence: CASSQVSEQGAVEQYF. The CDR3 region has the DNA TGTGCCAGCAGCCAAGTCTCGGAGCAGGGGGCGGTCGAGCAGTACTTC.

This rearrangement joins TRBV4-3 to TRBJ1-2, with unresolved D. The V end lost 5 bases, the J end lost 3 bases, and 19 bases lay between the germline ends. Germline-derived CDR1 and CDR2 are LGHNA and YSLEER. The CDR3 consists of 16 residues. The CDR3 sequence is CASSGRRSPVDYGYTF. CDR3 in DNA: TGCGCCAGCAGCGGGCGTAGATCCCCGGTGGACTATGGCTACACCTTC.

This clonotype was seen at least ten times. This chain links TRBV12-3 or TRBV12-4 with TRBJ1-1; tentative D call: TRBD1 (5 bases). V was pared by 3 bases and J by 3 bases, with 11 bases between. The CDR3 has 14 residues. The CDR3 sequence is CASSLGRTDTEAFF. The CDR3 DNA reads TGTGCCAGCAGTTTGGGGCGCACCGACACTGAAGCTTTCTTT.

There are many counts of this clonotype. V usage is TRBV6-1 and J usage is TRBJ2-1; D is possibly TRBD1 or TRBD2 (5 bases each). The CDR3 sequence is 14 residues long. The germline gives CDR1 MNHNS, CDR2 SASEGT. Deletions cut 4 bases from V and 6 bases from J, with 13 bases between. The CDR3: CASSVDGTPNEQFF. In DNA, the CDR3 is TGTGCCAGCAGTGTTGACGGGACGCCCAATGAGCAGTTCTTC.

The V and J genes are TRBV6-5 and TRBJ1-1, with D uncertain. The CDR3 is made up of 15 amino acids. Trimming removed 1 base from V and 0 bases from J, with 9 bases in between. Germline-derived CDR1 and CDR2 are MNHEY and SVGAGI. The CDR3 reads CASSYLASMNTEAFF. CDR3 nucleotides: TGTGCCAGCAGTTACTTAGCCTCTATGAACACTGAAGCTTTCTTT.

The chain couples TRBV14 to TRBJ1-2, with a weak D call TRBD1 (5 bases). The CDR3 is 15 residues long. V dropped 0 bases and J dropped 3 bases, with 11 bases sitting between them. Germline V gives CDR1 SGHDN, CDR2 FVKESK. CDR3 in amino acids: CASSQERGADYGYTF. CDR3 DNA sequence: TGTGCCAGCAGCCAAGAAAGGGGCGCGGACTATGGCTACACCTTC.

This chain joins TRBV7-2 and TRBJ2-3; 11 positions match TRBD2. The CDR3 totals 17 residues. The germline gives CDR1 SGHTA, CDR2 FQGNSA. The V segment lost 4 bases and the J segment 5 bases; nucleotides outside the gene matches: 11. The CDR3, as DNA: TGTGCCAGCAGCTCCCTACTAGCGGGGGCCGGGGGAGATACGCAGTATTTT. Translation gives CASSSLLAGAGGDTQYF.